This T cell receptor beta chain is drawn from a study of shared clonotypes between healthy human individuals. Study as a whole: The study enrolled a couple of women and a few men aged 18 to 49.

It was around 190 ng DNA, around 33,000 T cell genomes, that sorted-subset replicate PCRs used. Profiled with immunoSEQ multiplex PCR; TCRdb holds only in-frame clones, not every one. The sample contains some 1 million clones, about 75% of which appear only once. The sample holds many counts of this clone. The length of the CDR3 is 16 residues. CDR1 LGHNA and CDR2 YSLEER come from the germline V gene. The V segment lost 1 base and the J segment 2 bases; nucleotides outside the gene matches: 2. The chain combines TRBV4-3 with TRBJ1-1, with 12 positions matching TRBD1. The specimen was memory CD4+ T cells sorted from blood. This sample's subset: CD45RA-negative fraction. The sequence was obtained from a man between 18 and 29 years old in good health. DNA for the CDR3: TGCGCCAGCAGCCAAGGGGACAGGGGGCGAAACACTGAAGCTTTCTTT. It yields the protein CASSQGDRGRNTEAFF.